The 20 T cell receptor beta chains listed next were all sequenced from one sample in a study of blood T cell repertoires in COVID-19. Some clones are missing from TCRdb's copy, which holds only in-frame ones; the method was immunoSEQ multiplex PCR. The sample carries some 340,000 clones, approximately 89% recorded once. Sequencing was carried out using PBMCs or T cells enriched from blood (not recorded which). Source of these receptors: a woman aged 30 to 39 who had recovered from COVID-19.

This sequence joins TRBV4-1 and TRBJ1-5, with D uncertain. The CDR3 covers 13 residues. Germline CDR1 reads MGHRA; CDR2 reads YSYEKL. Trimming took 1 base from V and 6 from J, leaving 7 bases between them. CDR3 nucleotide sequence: TGCGCCAGCAGCCAAGTCATCGGTCAGCCCCAGCATTTT. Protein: CASSQVIGQPQHF.

CDR3 in DNA: TGCGCCAGCAGCTTGGCCAGGGGAAAAGTAACGGGTGAAGCTTTCTTT. It is translated as CASSLARGKVTGEAFF. The V call is TRBV5-1, the J call TRBJ1-1; possible D gene TRBD1, 6 bases. This CDR3 spans 16 amino acids. The germline V gene encodes CDR1 SGHRS and CDR2 YFSETQ. V was cut by 0 bases and J by 7 bases, with 19 bases left in between.

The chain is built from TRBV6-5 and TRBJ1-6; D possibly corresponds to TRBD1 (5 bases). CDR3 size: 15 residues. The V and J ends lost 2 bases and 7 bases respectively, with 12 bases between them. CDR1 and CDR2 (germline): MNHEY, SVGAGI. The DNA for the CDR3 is TGTGCCAGCAGTTACGGCCAGGGAAACAATTCACCCCTCCACTTT. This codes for CASSYGQGNNSPLHF.

The CDR3 loop reads CASRPLAGVDGELFF. Written as DNA, the CDR3 is TGTGCCAGCAGGCCTCTAGCGGGGGTTGACGGGGAGCTGTTTTTT. The rearrangement joins TRBV7-9 to TRBJ2-2; TRBD2 matches 10 bases. The junction had 8 bases not matched to a gene; V was cut back by 6 bases and J by 7 bases. The CDR3 is 15 residues long. CDR1 is SEHNR, CDR2 FQNEAQ, per germline (reference sequence).

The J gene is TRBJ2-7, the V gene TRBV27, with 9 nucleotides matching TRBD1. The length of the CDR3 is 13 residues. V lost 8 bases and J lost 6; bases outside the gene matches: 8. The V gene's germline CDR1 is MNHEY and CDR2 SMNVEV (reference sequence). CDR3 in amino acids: CASGFGTGSEQYF. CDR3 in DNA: TGTGCCAGCGGGTTCGGGACAGGGTCCGAGCAGTACTTC.

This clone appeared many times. The CDR3 is CASREVSYEQYF. The CDR3, as DNA: TGTGCCAGCAGGGAGGTCTCCTACGAGCAGTACTTC. The chain links TRBV2 to TRBJ2-7; D perhaps matches TRBD2 (5 bases). This CDR3 is 12 amino acids long. Germline V gives CDR1 SNHLY, CDR2 FYNNEI. V was pared by 6 bases and J by 0 bases, with 6 bases between.

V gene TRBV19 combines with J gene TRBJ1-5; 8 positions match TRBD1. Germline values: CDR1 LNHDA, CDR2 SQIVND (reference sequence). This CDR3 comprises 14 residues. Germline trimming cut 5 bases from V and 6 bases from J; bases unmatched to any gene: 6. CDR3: CASSPRGLGQPQHF. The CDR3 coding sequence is TGTGCCAGTAGTCCCAGGGGGCTGGGTCAGCCCCAGCATTTT.

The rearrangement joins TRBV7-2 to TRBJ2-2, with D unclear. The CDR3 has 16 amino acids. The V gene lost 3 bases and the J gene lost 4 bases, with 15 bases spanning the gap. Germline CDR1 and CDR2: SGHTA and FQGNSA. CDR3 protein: CASSFNVGGGTGELFF. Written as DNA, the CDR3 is TGTGCCAGCAGCTTCAATGTCGGTGGCGGCACCGGGGAGCTGTTTTTT.

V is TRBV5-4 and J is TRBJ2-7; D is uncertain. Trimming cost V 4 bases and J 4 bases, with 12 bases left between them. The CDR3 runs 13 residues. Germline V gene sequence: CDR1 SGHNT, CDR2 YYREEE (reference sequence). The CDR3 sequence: CASSPASSYEQYF. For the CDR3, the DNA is TGTGCCAGCAGCCCGGCCTCTAGTTACGAGCAGTACTTC. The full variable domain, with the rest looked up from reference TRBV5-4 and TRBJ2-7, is ETGVTQSPTHLIKTRGQQVTLRCSSQSGHNTVSWYQQALGQGPQFIFQYYREEENGRGNFPPRFSGLQFPNYSSELNVNALELDDSALYLCASSPASSYEQYFGPGTRLTVT.

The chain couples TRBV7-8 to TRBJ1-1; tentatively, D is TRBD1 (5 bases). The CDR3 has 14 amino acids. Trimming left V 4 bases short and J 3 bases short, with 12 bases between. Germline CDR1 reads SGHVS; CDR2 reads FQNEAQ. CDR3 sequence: CASSWAGMDTEAFF. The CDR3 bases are TGTGCCAGCAGCTGGGCAGGGATGGACACTGAAGCTTTCTTT.

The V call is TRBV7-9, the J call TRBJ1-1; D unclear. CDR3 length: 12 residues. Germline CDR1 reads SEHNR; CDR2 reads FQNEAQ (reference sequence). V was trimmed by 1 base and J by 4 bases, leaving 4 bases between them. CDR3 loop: CASSLGVTEAFF. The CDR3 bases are TGTGCCAGCAGCTTAGGCGTCACTGAAGCTTTCTTT. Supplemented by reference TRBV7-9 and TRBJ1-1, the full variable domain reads DTGVSQNPRHKITKRGQNVTFRCDPISEHNRLYWYRQTLGQGPEFLTYFQNEAQLEKSRLLSDRFSAERPKGSFSTLEIQRTEQGDSAMYLCASSLGVTEAFFGQGTRLTVV.

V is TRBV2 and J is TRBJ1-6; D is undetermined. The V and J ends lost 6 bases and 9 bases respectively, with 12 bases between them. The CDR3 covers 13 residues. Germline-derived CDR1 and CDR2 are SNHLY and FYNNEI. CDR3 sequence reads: CASRPPLLSPLHF. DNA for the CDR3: TGTGCCAGCAGACCTCCACTGCTTTCACCCCTCCACTTT.

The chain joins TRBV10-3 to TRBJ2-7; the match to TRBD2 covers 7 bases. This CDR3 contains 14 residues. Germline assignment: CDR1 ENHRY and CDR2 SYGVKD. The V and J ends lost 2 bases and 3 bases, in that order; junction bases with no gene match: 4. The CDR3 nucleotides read TGTGCCATCAGTGAGCGAGGGGAGGGCTACGAGCAGTACTTC. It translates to CAISERGEGYEQYF.

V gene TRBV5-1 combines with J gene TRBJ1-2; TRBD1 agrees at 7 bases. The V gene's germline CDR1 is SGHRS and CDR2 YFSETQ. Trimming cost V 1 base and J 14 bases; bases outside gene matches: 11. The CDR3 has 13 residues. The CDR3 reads CASSLNRGSAGTF. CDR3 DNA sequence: TGCGCCAGCAGCTTGAACAGGGGCTCGGCGGGGACCTTC. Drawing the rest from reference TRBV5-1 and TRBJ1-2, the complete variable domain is KAGVTQTPRYLIKTRGQQVTLSCSPISGHRSVSWYQQTPGQGLQFLFEYFSETQRNKGNFPGRFSGRQFSNSRSEMNVSTLELGDSALYLCASSLNRGSAGTFGSGTRLTVV.

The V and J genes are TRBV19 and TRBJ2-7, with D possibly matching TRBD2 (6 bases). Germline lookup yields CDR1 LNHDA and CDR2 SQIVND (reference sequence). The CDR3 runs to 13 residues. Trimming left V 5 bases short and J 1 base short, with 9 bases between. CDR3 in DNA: TGTGCCAGTAGTGCCGGGGGATCCTACGAGCAGTACTTC. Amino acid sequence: CASSAGGSYEQYF.

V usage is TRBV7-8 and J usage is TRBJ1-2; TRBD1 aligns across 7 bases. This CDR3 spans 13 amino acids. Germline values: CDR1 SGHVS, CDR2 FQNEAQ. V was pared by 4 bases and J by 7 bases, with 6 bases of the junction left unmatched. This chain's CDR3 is CASSSTRQGGYTF. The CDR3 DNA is TGTGCCAGCAGCTCGACGAGACAGGGTGGCTACACCTTC.

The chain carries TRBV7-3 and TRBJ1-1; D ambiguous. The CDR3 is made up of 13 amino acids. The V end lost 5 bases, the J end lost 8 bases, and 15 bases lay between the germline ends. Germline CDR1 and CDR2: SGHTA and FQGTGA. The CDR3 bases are TGTGCCAGCAGCCATGGCAGGCAGCACGAAGCTTTCTTT. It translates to CASSHGRQHEAFF.

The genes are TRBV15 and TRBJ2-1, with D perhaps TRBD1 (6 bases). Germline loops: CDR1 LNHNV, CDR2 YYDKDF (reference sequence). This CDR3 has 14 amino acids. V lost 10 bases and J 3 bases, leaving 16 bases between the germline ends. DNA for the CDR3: TGTGCCAGCCGACCGGGACACAACTACAATGAGCAGTTCTTC. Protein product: CASRPGHNYNEQFF.

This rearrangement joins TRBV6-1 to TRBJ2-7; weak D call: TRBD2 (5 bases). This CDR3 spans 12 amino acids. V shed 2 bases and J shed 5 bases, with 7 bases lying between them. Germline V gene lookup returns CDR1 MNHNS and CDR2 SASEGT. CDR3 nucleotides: TGTGCCAGCAGTGAAAGAGGGCACGAGCAGTACTTC. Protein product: CASSERGHEQYF.

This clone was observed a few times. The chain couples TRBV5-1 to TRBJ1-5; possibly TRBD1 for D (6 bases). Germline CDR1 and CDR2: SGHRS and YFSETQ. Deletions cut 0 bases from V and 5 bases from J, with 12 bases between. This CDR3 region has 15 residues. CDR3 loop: CASSLEGGTYQPQHF. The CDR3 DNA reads TGCGCCAGCAGCTTGGAGGGGGGGACCTATCAGCCCCAGCATTTT.